This T cell receptor (beta chain) was profiled in a study of blood T cells in healthy people across ages. The table lists this clonotype with many counts. Its target is not known. The CDR3 covers 14 residues. V shed 6 bases, J shed 5 bases, and the junction held 12 bases outside the gene matches. Germline CDR1 SQVTM, CDR2 ANQGSEA. The total RNA that was extracted per sample amounted to at least 5 micrograms. Then a second PCR, running roughly 6 to 11 cycles, was carried out with a sample-barcoded 5' primer and a J-beta primer mix. TCRdb itself ran the 5' RACE reads through MiXCR, one entry per CDR3 protein. The sample lists 650,000 to 700,000 distinct CDR3 sequences; more than 45% were seen once. Study results and limitations: Researchers judged that diversity estimates from one million T cells fell short of true values. Age brought a roughly linear fall in TCR beta diversity measured per million T cells.

This TCR derives from a woman at least 80 years old in good health. This chain links TRBV29-1 with TRBJ2-5; the match to TRBD1 covers 7 bases. Sequencing was carried out using blood. The CDR3 DNA is TGCAGCGTGAGTCGCCCGGGACAGATGGAGACCCAGTACTTC. The encoded protein is CSVSRPGQMETQYF.